The T cell receptor (beta chain) described here comes from a study of cytomegalovirus exposure and HLA in healthy donors. Study results and caveats: Later analysis identified several of the most significant clusters that appeared linked to common viral pathogens. Most subjects' HLA-A and HLA-B alleles were reportedly predicted from TCR beta sequences. Further analysis, carried out later, found HLA-associated TCR beta chains more clonally expanded than equally common other chains.

This clone was found a few times. No antigen is known for it. Healthy donors of bone marrow made up the group. The PCR was carried out with 60 Vbeta primers and 13 Jbeta primers. The assay was immunoSEQ multiplex PCR, and TCRdb's table has in-frame clones only and misses some. The repertoire holds more than 110,000 clones, with more than 7.5% as singletons. The V gene's germline CDR1 is MGHRA and CDR2 YSYEKL. The CDR3 is 17 residues long. Deletions cut 0 bases from V and 1 base from J, with 13 bases between. The sequence came from a man aged 45-65 years in good health and CMV-seronegative. Sequencing was performed on PBMCs. The chain carries TRBV4-1 and TRBJ1-3; possible D gene TRBD1, 6 bases. The CDR3 region is CASSQDNREISGNTIYF. The CDR3 DNA is TGCGCCAGCAGCCAAGATAACAGGGAAATATCTGGAAACACCATATATTTT.